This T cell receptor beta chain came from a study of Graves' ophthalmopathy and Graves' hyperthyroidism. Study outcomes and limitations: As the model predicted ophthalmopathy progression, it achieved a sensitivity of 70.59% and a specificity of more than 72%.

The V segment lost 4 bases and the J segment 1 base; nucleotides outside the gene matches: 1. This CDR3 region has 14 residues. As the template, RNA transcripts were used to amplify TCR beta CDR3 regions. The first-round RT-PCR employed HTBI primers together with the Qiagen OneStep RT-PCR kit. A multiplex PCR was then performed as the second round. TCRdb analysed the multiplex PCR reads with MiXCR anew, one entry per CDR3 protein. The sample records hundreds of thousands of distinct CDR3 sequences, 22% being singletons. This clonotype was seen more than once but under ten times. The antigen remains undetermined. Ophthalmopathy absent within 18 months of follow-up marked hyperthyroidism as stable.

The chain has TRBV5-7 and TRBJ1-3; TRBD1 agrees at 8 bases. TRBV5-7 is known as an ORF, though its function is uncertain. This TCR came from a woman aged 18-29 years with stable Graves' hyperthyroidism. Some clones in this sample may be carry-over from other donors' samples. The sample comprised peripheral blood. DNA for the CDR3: TGTGCCAGCAGCGGGGACAGGTCTGGAAACACCATATATTTT. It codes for CASSGDRSGNTIYF.